The rows below give T cell receptor beta chains drawn from one sample of a study of neoadjuvant nivolumab and ipilimumab in lung cancer. Profiled with immunoSEQ multiplex PCR; TCRdb holds only in-frame clones, not every one. The table lists 40,000 to 60,000 clones, 80% to 90% of them singletons. Sequencing used blood, obtained before neoadjuvant nivolumab, alone or with ipilimumab. The receptors were gathered from an adult with non-small cell lung cancer. Some clones in this sample may be carry-over from other donors' samples. Both conserved end residues are part of each CDR3. D genes are given only for firm matches. Clone size is stated in some rows and not others, as once, few, many or a class when expanded.

D gene,clone size,J gene,V gene,CDR3 protein,CDR3 DNA
TRBD1,medium-sized,TRBJ1-2,TRBV4-3,CASSQGGQSNYGYTF,TGCGCCAGCAGCCAGGGGGGACAGTCCAACTATGGCTACACCTTC
-,-,TRBJ2-1,TRBV11-3,CASSRNFDNEQFF,TGTGCCAGCAGTCGGAATTTCGACAATGAGCAGTTCTTC
TRBD1,-,TRBJ1-5,TRBV5-6,CASSSGTAVYSNQPQHF,TGTGCCAGCAGCTCCGGGACAGCCGTTTATAGCAATCAGCCCCAGCATTTT
TRBD2,-,TRBJ2-7,TRBV7-2,CASSLELAGVAQQYF,TGTGCCAGCAGCTTAGAACTAGCGGGAGTTGCCCAGCAGTACTTC
TRBD2,-,TRBJ2-2,TRBV29-1,CVATSGSLGGELFF,TGCGTGGCGACTAGCGGGAGTTTGGGGGGGGAGCTGTTTTTT
-,-,TRBJ1-5,TRBV30,CAWSPEAHSNQPQHF,TGTGCCTGGAGTCCTGAGGCACATAGCAATCAGCCCCAGCATTTT
TRBD1,few,TRBJ2-7,TRBV5-5,CASSQTGQGYDEQYF,TGTGCCAGCAGCCAAACGGGACAGGGGTACGACGAGCAGTACTTC
-,-,TRBJ1-2,TRBV29-1,CSVGEGYGYTF,TGCAGCGTTGGGGAGGGCTATGGCTACACCTTC
-,-,TRBJ1-1,TRBV19,CASSIWGQGTTEAFF,TGTGCCAGTAGTATATGGGGTCAGGGGACCACTGAAGCTTTCTTT
-,-,TRBJ2-7,TRBV5-5,CASSLEPGKAYEQYF,TGTGCCAGCAGCTTGGAACCAGGGAAGGCCTACGAGCAGTACTTC
-,once,TRBJ2-2,TRBV7-2,CASSFLGPGSGELFF,TGTGCCAGCAGCTTTCTCGGACCCGGTTCCGGGGAGCTGTTTTTT
TRBD2,-,TRBJ2-3,TRBV9,CASSVGSGIATDTQYF,TGTGCCAGCAGCGTAGGTAGCGGGATCGCCACAGATACGCAGTATTTT
TRBD1,-,TRBJ1-1,TRBV18,CASSPKEGDSTEAFF,TGTGCCAGCTCACCAAAGGAAGGGGACAGCACTGAAGCTTTCTTT
-,-,TRBJ2-7,TRBV18,CASSPPSGSHEQYF,TGTGCCAGCTCACCACCGTCAGGGTCCCACGAGCAGTACTTC
-,once,TRBJ2-1,TRBV5-6,CASSLRTYNEQFF,TGTGCCAGCAGCTTGAGGACATACAATGAGCAGTTCTTC
-,-,TRBJ1-1,TRBV28,CASSSGGSNTEAFF,TGTGCCAGCAGTTCCGGGGGTTCGAACACTGAAGCTTTCTTT
TRBD1,-,TRBJ2-5,TRBV5-6,CASSLGQGYETQYF,TGTGCCAGCAGCTTGGGACAGGGGTATGAGACCCAGTACTTC
TRBD2,-,TRBJ2-7,TRBV7-2,CASSLASGPYEQYF,TGTGCCAGCAGCTTGGCTAGCGGACCCTACGAGCAGTACTTC
-,-,TRBJ1-1,TRBV6-1,CASSEAPNTEAFF,TGTGCCAGCAGTGAAGCCCCGAACACTGAAGCTTTCTTT
-,-,TRBJ2-2,TRBV4-3,CASSQEIAGELFF,TGCGCCAGCAGCCAAGAGATCGCCGGGGAGCTGTTTTTT
-,-,TRBJ2-2,TRBV18,CASSPPYASTGELFF,TGTGCCAGCTCACCACCGTACGCTAGCACCGGGGAGCTGTTTTTT
-,-,TRBJ1-2,TRBV30,CAWQETPGGYTF,TGTGCCTGGCAAGAAACCCCCGGTGGCTACACCTTC
-,-,TRBJ2-2,TRBV5-6,CASSLFGTTTGELFF,TGTGCCAGCAGCTTGTTTGGGACAACCACCGGGGAGCTGTTTTTT
-,-,TRBJ2-7,TRBV4-1,CASSLRDEQYF,TGCGCCAGCAGCCTCAGGGACGAGCAGTACTTC